Reported below is one TCR beta chain. The table came from immunoSEQ multiplex PCR; TCRdb's copy has only in-frame clones and leaves some out. Here the sample spans about 87,000 clones, roughly 80% being singletons. Time point denoted: after dendritic cell vaccination, including at tumor progression/relapse. The sample belongs to a study of glioma-infiltrating T cells after dendritic cell vaccination. With 5 bases removed from V and 5 bases from J, the gap between germline ends came to 12 bases. The CDR3 runs to 13 residues. Germline lookup yields CDR1 MNHNS and CDR2 SASEGT. The V and J genes are TRBV6-1 and TRBJ1-1; possibly TRBD1 for D (5 bases). The sample consisted of blood, taken after dendritic cell vaccination. The clonotype was recovered from a human donor with glioblastoma. This CDR3 reads CASSRTRVTEAFF. DNA for the CDR3: TGTGCCAGCAGTCGCACCAGGGTGACTGAAGCTTTCTTT.